The 32 T cell receptor beta chains below were found in one sample sequenced in a study of CD8 T cells in Susac syndrome. It was with random hexamers that 0.5 to 1 ug RNA was reverse transcribed. TCRdb reprocessed the immunoSEQ multiplex PCR reads via MiXCR and lists one record per CDR3 protein. Here the sample spans 100,000 to 150,000 distinct CDR3 sequences, around 95% being singletons. The sample comprised CD8+ T cells from PBMCs. The receptor set was obtained from a human donor with Susac syndrome.

The sample holds one count of this clonotype. This rearrangement joins TRBV5-4 to TRBJ1-1; no firm D call. This CDR3 contains 13 residues. Germline-derived CDR1 and CDR2 are SGHNT and YYREEE (reference sequence). V lost 0 bases, J lost 5 bases, and 8 bases lay in between. The CDR3 here is CASSLGGVTEAFF. As DNA, the CDR3 is TGTGCCAGCAGCTTGGGGGGAGTAACTGAAGCTTTCTTT.

CDR3 nucleotides: TGCAGTGCTACAGAGACCCGATACCCTAGCACAGATACGCAGTATTTT. Protein: CSATETRYPSTDTQYF. The genes are TRBV20-1 and TRBJ2-3; D call uncertain. This CDR3 contains 16 residues. Trimming left V 4 bases short and J 0 bases short, with 17 bases between. The germline gives CDR1 DFQATT, CDR2 SNEGSKA (reference sequence).

This sequence joins TRBV27 and TRBJ2-7; D may be TRBD2 (6 bases). The germline V gene encodes CDR1 MNHEY and CDR2 SMNVEV (reference sequence). CDR3 length: 14 residues. Trimming stripped 6 bases from V and 0 bases from J, with 12 bases between. The CDR3 nucleotides read TGTGCCAGCAGCAGCGGGTGGAGCTCCTACGAGCAGTACTTC. Translating it yields CASSSGWSSYEQYF.

The chain recombines TRBV24-1 with TRBJ2-2; no clear D. CDR1 KGHDR and CDR2 SFDVKD come from the germline V gene. The CDR3 is 12 amino acids. V was shortened by 5 bases and J by 6 bases, with 6 bases between the two germline ends. The CDR3 loop is CATSGVSGELFF. For the CDR3, the DNA is TGTGCCACCAGTGGGGTATCCGGGGAGCTGTTTTTT.

This rearrangement joins TRBV19 to TRBJ1-1; D unclear. There are 15 residues in the CDR3. The V end lost 4 bases, the J end lost 5 bases, and 17 bases lay between the germline ends. CDR1 LNHDA and CDR2 SQIVND come from the germline V gene (reference sequence). The CDR3 region is CASSTVHWGGTEAFF. The DNA for the CDR3 is TGTGCCAGTAGTACCGTCCATTGGGGAGGGACTGAAGCTTTCTTT.

In its sample, this clonotype was seen once. This chain connects TRBV4-3 to TRBJ2-1; D unresolved. The CDR3 consists of 13 residues. Trimming removed 0 bases from V and 8 bases from J, with 8 bases in between. Germline V gives CDR1 LGHNA, CDR2 YSLEER. For the CDR3, the DNA is TGCGCCAGCAGCCAAGATCTGTCTTATGAGCAGTTCTTC. Protein: CASSQDLSYEQFF.

The V and J genes are TRBV30 and TRBJ1-4; possibly TRBD1 for D (5 bases). The CDR3 totals 14 residues. Trimming shortened V by 2 bases and J by 7 bases, and 14 bases separated the two germline ends. Germline CDR1 and CDR2: GTSNPN and SVGIG (reference sequence). The CDR3 reads CAWSHGTAGEKLFF. In DNA, the CDR3 is TGTGCCTGGAGTCACGGGACCGCCGGTGAAAAACTGTTTTTT.

For this clonotype: Mismatch with germline at one junction end may stem from a read error. Written as DNA, the CDR3 is TGTGCCAGCAGTTTTGTGACAACAAGGGACTTC. Its translation: CASSFVTTRDF. The chain combines TRBV6-5 with TRBJ2-7; no reliable D call. This CDR3 is built from 11 residues. Germline CDR1 is MNHEY and CDR2 is SVGAGI.

This chain uses TRBV27 with TRBJ1-2, with D perhaps matching TRBD1 (6 bases). Germline V lookup: CDR1 MNHEY, CDR2 SMNVEV (reference sequence). The CDR3 extends over 13 amino acids. V was cut by 5 bases and J by 6 bases, with 13 bases left in between. Here the CDR3 DNA reads TGTGCCAGCAGTCCCCAGGGGCAGGATGGCTACACCTTC. Encoded protein: CASSPQGQDGYTF.

The chain couples TRBV12-5 to TRBJ2-1; D possibly matches TRBD1 or TRBD2 (5 bases each). V shed 6 bases and J shed 9 bases, with 15 bases lying between them. CDR3 size: 13 residues. The germline gives CDR1 LGHNT, CDR2 FRNRAP. The CDR3 reads CASGQGGGTEQFF. DNA for the CDR3: TGTGCTAGTGGCCAAGGTGGGGGAACTGAGCAGTTCTTC.

This clonotype showed up just once. This chain links TRBV12-3 or TRBV12-4 with TRBJ2-5; D is ambiguous. Between the trimmed V and J ends, which lost 7 bases and 2 bases, there was a span of 14 bases. The CDR3 loop spans 14 amino acids. The CDR3 sequence: CASTHTGPQETQYF. The CDR3 region has the DNA TGTGCCAGCACCCATACCGGACCGCAAGAGACCCAGTACTTC.

Here the CDR3 reads CASSLAEEGTDTQYF. The CDR3 bases are TGTGCCAGCAGCTTAGCTGAGGAGGGCACAGATACGCAGTATTTT. The gene calls are TRBV7-9 and TRBJ2-3; tentatively, D is TRBD2 (5 bases). CDR1 SEHNR and CDR2 FQNEAQ come from the germline V gene (reference sequence). V was cut by 0 bases and J by 1 base, with 8 bases left in between. This CDR3 spans 15 amino acids.

CDR3 DNA sequence: TGCAGTGCTAGGGATACCGGGACAGGGGGCTTGGGGACCCAGTACTTC. Protein sequence: CSARDTGTGGLGTQYF. The chain recombines TRBV20-1 with TRBJ2-5; 12 bases fit TRBD1. Losses at the gene ends were 3 bases for V and 7 bases for J; bases not matched to a gene: 12. CDR1 is DFQATT and CDR2 is SNEGSKA in the germline V gene (reference sequence). This CDR3 is built from 16 residues.

The J gene is TRBJ2-3, the V gene TRBV6-7; 8 bases map to TRBD2. TRBV6-7 is known as an ORF, though its function is uncertain. The CDR3 is made up of 17 amino acids. V lost 6 bases, J lost 0 bases, and 11 bases stayed unmatched. Here the CDR3 DNA reads TGTGCCAGCAGAGACTCCGGGACTAGGGCTAGCACAGATACGCAGTATTTT. This gives the protein CASRDSGTRASTDTQYF.

The rearrangement uses TRBV12-3 or TRBV12-4 and TRBJ2-5; D unclear. The CDR3 consists of 12 residues. The V gene lost 1 base and the J gene lost 5 bases, with 5 bases spanning the gap. The CDR3 sequence is CASSLGWETQYF. CDR3 sequence (DNA): TGTGCCAGCAGTTTAGGGTGGGAGACCCAGTACTTC.

The chain recombines TRBV24-1 with TRBJ2-1, with D uncertain. CDR1 and CDR2 from the germline V gene are KGHDR and SFDVKD. The length of the CDR3 is 12 residues. Trimming removed 1 base from V and 8 bases from J, with 5 bases in between. This CDR3 reads CATSDFDDEQFF. The CDR3, as DNA: TGTGCCACCAGTGATTTTGATGATGAGCAGTTCTTC.

This chain joins TRBV15 and TRBJ2-5; D may be TRBD1 (7 bases). Trimming pared 0 bases from V and 2 bases from J, leaving 16 bases between. This CDR3 has 17 amino acids. In germline, CDR1 is LNHNV, CDR2 YYDKDF (reference sequence). Here the CDR3 DNA reads TGTGCCACCAGCAGAGATCAGGGGGGCGGGCCACAAGAGACCCAGTACTTC. Translated, it gives CATSRDQGGGPQETQYF.

The V call is TRBV15, the J call TRBJ2-6, with 7 bases lining up with TRBD1. The CDR3 is 18 amino acids. Germline V gene sequence: CDR1 LNHNV, CDR2 YYDKDF (reference sequence). Trimming removed 4 bases from V and 1 base from J; junction bases left unmatched: 10. CDR3 region: CATSTEGAYSSGANVLTF. The CDR3 nucleotides read TGTGCCACCAGCACCGAGGGGGCGTATTCTTCTGGGGCCAACGTCCTGACTTTC.

A single count supports this clonotype. The V gene is TRBV6-4, the J gene TRBJ2-2, with D possibly matching TRBD2 (5 bases). The germline V gene encodes CDR1 MRHNA and CDR2 SNTAGT. This CDR3 comprises 13 residues. V lost 4 bases to trimming and J lost 4 bases, with 7 bases between them. The CDR3 region has the DNA TGTGCCAGCAGTGTGGACTCCACCGGGGAGCTGTTTTTT. Residues: CASSVDSTGELFF.

This chain connects TRBV10-3 to TRBJ2-4, with TRBD1 matching 7 bases. Trimming removed 7 bases from V and 0 bases from J; junction bases left unmatched: 12. CDR3 size: 17 residues. Per germline, CDR1 ENHRY and CDR2 SYGVKD. CDR3 residues: CAIKRSGQVLAKNIQYF. The CDR3 DNA follows: TGTGCCATCAAGAGATCCGGACAGGTACTAGCCAAAAACATTCAGTACTTC.

This clonotype is a singleton in its sample. The chain combines TRBV30 with TRBJ2-7; possible D gene TRBD2, 5 bases. Germline V gene sequence: CDR1 GTSNPN, CDR2 SVGIG (reference sequence). There are 14 residues in the CDR3. Between the trimmed V and J ends, which lost 1 base and 2 bases, there was a span of 12 bases. As DNA, the CDR3 is TGTGCCTGGAGTGAGATCGACTATACCTACGAGCAGTACTTC. It is translated as CAWSEIDYTYEQYF.

The V gene is TRBV20-1, the J gene TRBJ1-5; unclear D gene. This CDR3 has 14 residues. Trimming took off 6 bases at V and 8 bases at J, with 20 bases between the two ends. Germline V gives CDR1 DFQATT, CDR2 SNEGSKA (reference sequence). In DNA, the CDR3 is TGCAGTGCAATATTAGACCGAGAGGTTGAGCCCCAGCATTTT. Its translation is CSAILDREVEPQHF.

This sequence joins TRBV12-3 or TRBV12-4 and TRBJ1-3; no definite D call. The CDR3 runs to 14 residues. Trimming shortened V by 3 bases and J by 2 bases, and 8 bases separated the two germline ends. The chain's CDR3 is CASSFGDAGNTIYF. CDR3 bases: TGTGCCAGCAGTTTCGGGGATGCTGGAAACACCATATATTTT.

The chain recombines TRBV19 with TRBJ2-1; D is undetermined. Germline V gives CDR1 LNHDA, CDR2 SQIVND (reference sequence). The CDR3 runs 12 residues. V lost 5 bases and J lost 8, with 10 bases in between. DNA of the CDR3: TGTGCCAGTAGTGTCCTGGGATATGAGCAGTTCTTC. This sequence encodes CASSVLGYEQFF. Filled out from reference TRBV19 and TRBJ2-1, the complete variable domain reads DGGITQSPKYLFRKEGQNVTLSCEQNLNHDAMYWYRQDPGQGLRLIYYSQIVNDFQKGDIAEGYSVSREKKESFPLTVTSAQKNPTAFYLCASSVLGYEQFFGPGTRLTVL.

The gene calls are TRBV12-5 and TRBJ2-3, with D perhaps TRBD2 (5 bases). The V gene's germline CDR1 is LGHNT and CDR2 FRNRAP. This CDR3 has 16 amino acids. V lost 0 bases, J lost 0 bases, and 10 bases lay in between. The CDR3 coding sequence is TGTGCTAGTGGTTTGGTACTAGGTCAGAGCACAGATACGCAGTATTTT. Residues: CASGLVLGQSTDTQYF.

The V gene is TRBV18, the J gene TRBJ1-2; the D gene is possibly TRBD1 (6 bases). V was pared by 5 bases and J by 5 bases, with 21 bases between. The CDR3 is 16 amino acids. Germline CDR1 is KGHSH and CDR2 is LQKENI. The CDR3 spells CASSSLTGTPEYGYTF. Here the CDR3 DNA reads TGTGCCAGCTCATCGCTGACCGGGACACCCGAGTATGGCTACACCTTC. The entire variable domain, with the rest obtained from reference TRBV18 and TRBJ1-2, is as follows: NAGVMQNPRHLVRRRGQEARLRCSPMKGHSHVYWYRQLPEEGLKFMVYLQKENIIDESGMPKERFSAEFPKEGPSILRIQQVVRGDSAAYFCASSSLTGTPEYGYTFGSGTRLTVV.

The genes are TRBV4-1 and TRBJ2-3; the D is unclear. Trimming left V 1 base short and J 3 bases short, with 5 bases between. The CDR3 runs 13 residues. Germline CDR1 is MGHRA and CDR2 is YSYEKL. In nucleotides, the CDR3 is TGCGCCAGCAGCCAAGGCCCTACAGATACGCAGTATTTT. This encodes CASSQGPTDTQYF.

This clonotype was counted once. The rearrangement joins TRBV13 to TRBJ2-2; 9 bases agree with TRBD1. Germline V gene sequence: CDR1 PRHDT, CDR2 FYEKMQ (reference sequence). This CDR3 comprises 16 residues. V lost 4 bases, J lost 1 base, and 4 bases stayed unmatched. The CDR3, as DNA: TGTGCCAGCAGCTCCCGGGACAGGGTGAACACCGGGGAGCTGTTTTTT. Translation gives CASSSRDRVNTGELFF. The whole variable domain, remainder taken from reference TRBV13 and TRBJ2-2, is AAGVIQSPRHLIKEKRETATLKCYPIPRHDTVYWYQQGPGQDPQFLISFYEKMQSDKGSIPDRFSAQQFSDYHSELNMSSLELGDSALYFCASSSRDRVNTGELFFGEGSRLTVL.

This chain joins TRBV23-1 and TRBJ1-4, with D perhaps TRBD1 (5 bases). TRBV23-1 is labeled an ORF, and its function is uncertain. This CDR3 is built from 18 residues. V lost 1 base to trimming and J lost 0 bases, with 15 bases between them. CDR3 sequence (DNA): TGCGCCAGCAGTCAATTTGGGGGTCCGGTCCCAACTAATGAAAAACTGTTTTTT. This sequence encodes CASSQFGGPVPTNEKLFF.

V is TRBV27 and J is TRBJ1-5; 7 nucleotides agree with TRBD1. CDR1 and CDR2 (germline): MNHEY, SMNVEV (reference sequence). Trimming removed 3 bases from V and 6 bases from J; junction bases left unmatched: 5. CDR3 length: 14 amino acids. The CDR3 sequence: CASSLETGSQPQHF. The CDR3 nucleotides are TGTGCCAGCAGTTTGGAGACAGGGAGTCAGCCCCAGCATTTT.

The chain has TRBV19 and TRBJ2-7, with 8 bases that match TRBD1. The CDR3 spans 14 residues. V lost 5 bases to trimming and J lost 4 bases; unmatched junction nucleotides: 7. CDR1 and CDR2 (germline): LNHDA, SQIVND (reference sequence). The CDR3 DNA follows: TGTGCCAGTAGTGCCGGACAGGGTGGTTACGAGCAGTACTTC. Translation: CASSAGQGGYEQYF.

The chain uses TRBV27 and TRBJ2-1, with TRBD2 as a possible D gene (7 bases). The CDR3 is 15 amino acids. Germline assignment: CDR1 MNHEY and CDR2 SMNVEV (reference sequence). Between the trimmed V and J ends, which lost 8 bases and 6 bases, there was a span of 20 bases. In DNA form, the CDR3 reads TGTGCCAGCGCGTGGGGCGGGGGCGGGGTCAATGAGCAGTTCTTC. It is translated as CASAWGGGGVNEQFF.